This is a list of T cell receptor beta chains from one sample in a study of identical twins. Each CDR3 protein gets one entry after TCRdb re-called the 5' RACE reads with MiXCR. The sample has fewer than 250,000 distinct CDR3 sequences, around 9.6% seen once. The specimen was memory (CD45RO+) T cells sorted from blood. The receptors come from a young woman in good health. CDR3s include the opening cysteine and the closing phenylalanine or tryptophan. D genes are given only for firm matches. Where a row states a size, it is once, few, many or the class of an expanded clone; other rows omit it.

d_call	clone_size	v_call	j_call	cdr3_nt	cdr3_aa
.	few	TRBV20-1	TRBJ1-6	TGCAGTGCTAGAGATCGGGAAACTAATTCACCCCTCCACTTT	CSARDRETNSPLHF
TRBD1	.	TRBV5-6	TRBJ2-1	TGTGCCAGCAGCCCGACCGGACAGGGTGGACACAATGAGCAGTTCTTC	CASSPTGQGGHNEQFF
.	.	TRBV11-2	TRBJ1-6	TGTGCCAGCAGCCCTCAAACCAGGCCCTATAATTCACCCCTCCACTTT	CASSPQTRPYNSPLHF
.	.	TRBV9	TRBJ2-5	TGTGCCAGCGGAGGGGGAGATGGTGGAGAGACCCAGTACTTC	CASGGGDGGETQYF
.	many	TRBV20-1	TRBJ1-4	TGCAGTGCTAGAAGGGAAGATAAACTGTTTTTT	CSARREDKLFF
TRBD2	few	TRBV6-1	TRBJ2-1	TGTGCCAGCCACCCAGCGGGAGGGCCTAGCCAGTTCTTC	CASHPAGGPSQFF
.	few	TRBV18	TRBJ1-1	TGTGCCAGCTCTGAGGGTGGGGGAGCTTTCTTT	CASSEGGGAFF
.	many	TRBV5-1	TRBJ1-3	TGCGCCAGCAGCCGCGACAGAACCTCTGGAAACACCATATATTTT	CASSRDRTSGNTIYF
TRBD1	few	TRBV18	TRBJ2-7	TGTGCCAGCTCACCGGGGACAGTTAAGTACGAGCAGTACTTC	CASSPGTVKYEQYF
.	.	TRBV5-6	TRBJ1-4	TGTGCCAGCAGCTTGGACCGGAGGGGGTATGAAAAACTGTTTTTT	CASSLDRRGYEKLFF
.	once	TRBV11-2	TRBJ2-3	TGTGCCAGCAGCCCCCGAGGGGGGCCCAGCACAGATACGCAGTATTTT	CASSPRGGPSTDTQYF
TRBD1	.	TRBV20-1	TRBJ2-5	TGCAGTGCTAGGGGTCGGACAGGGTCGTACCAAGAGACCCAGTACTTC	CSARGRTGSYQETQYF
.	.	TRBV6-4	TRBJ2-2	TGTGCCAGCAGCCAGGATAACACCGGGGAGCTGTTTTTT	CASSQDNTGELFF
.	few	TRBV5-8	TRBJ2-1	TGTGCCAGCACCCTACTAAGGGATGAGCAGTTCTTC	CASTLLRDEQFF
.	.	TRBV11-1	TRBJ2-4	TGTGCCAGCAGCTCAGCGTCGCAGGGTGGAAACATTCAGTACTTC	CASSSASQGGNIQYF
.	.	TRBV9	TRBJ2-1	TGTGCCAGCAGCTCGACGGATGAGCAGTTCTTC	CASSSTDEQFF